This is a list of T cell receptor beta chains from one sample in a study of blood T cells in healthy people across ages. MiXCR, run by TCRdb on the 5' RACE reads, gives a single entry per CDR3 protein. Among around 1.5 million distinct CDR3 sequences listed, approximately 59% were seen once. Specimen: blood. The receptor source for this set is a man younger than 30 in good health. The CDR3 runs from the conserved cysteine through the conserved F or W. The D gene is left open where the match is weak. Expanded clones get a size class; other rows say once, few or many, or leave the size out.

v_gene	abundance	d_gene	j_gene	CDR3nt	CDR3aa
TRBV7-9	NA	NA	TRBJ1-4	TGTGCCAGCAGCTTTACTAATGAAAAACTGTTTTTT	CASSFTNEKLFF
TRBV12-5	NA	TRBD1	TRBJ2-4	TGTGCTAGTGGTTTGGCGAACAGGGGAATGATGGGGCTAGCCAAAAACATTCAGTACTTC	CASGLANRGMMGLAKNIQYF
TRBV6-5	NA	NA	TRBJ1-2	TGTGCCAGCAGTTACTCCGGGGACCCCATCTTTAACTATGGCTACACCTTC	CASSYSGDPIFNYGYTF
TRBV29-1	NA	TRBD2	TRBJ2-3	TGCAGCGACTCCGGGACTAGAAATACGCAGTATTTT	CSDSGTRNTQYF
TRBV18	once	NA	TRBJ1-2	TGTGCCAGCTCGCACGACACGGTTCAGGACGGAAGATATGGCTACACCTTC	CASSHDTVQDGRYGYTF
TRBV7-2	few	NA	TRBJ2-7	TGTGCCAGCAGCTCTAGTCCCAGGGGTCTCGAGCAGTACTTC	CASSSSPRGLEQYF
TRBV13	NA	TRBD2	TRBJ2-7	TGTGCCAGCAGCTTGGGACTAGCGGGAGGCCCTACCTACGAGCAGTACTTC	CASSLGLAGGPTYEQYF
TRBV4-1	few	NA	TRBJ1-2	TGCGCCAGCAGCCAATGGGGGGGAAACTATGGCTACACCTTC	CASSQWGGNYGYTF
TRBV7-2	NA	TRBD2	TRBJ2-5	TGTGCCAGCAGCCGCAGCGGGAGGGTACAAGAGACCCAGTACTTC	CASSRSGRVQETQYF
TRBV7-9	NA	NA	TRBJ2-3	TGTGCCAGCAGCTTAGTTTGGAGGGGATCGGTGCCAGATACGCAGTATTTT	CASSLVWRGSVPDTQYF
TRBV3-1	once	NA	TRBJ2-7	TGTGCCAGCAGTCTCCGGATCGAGGGGAACGAGCAGTACTTC	CASSLRIEGNEQYF
TRBV28	NA	NA	TRBJ2-1	TGTGCCAGCAGTTTGGTAGGGGCAGGGTGGTACAATGAGCAGTTCTTC	CASSLVGAGWYNEQFF
TRBV6-2/TRBV6-3	NA	NA	TRBJ2-5	TGTGCCAGCAGAGCCCTCAAGGGACAAACTGGGGAGACCCAGTACTTC	CASRALKGQTGETQYF
TRBV10-3	NA	NA	TRBJ2-1	TGTGCCTCCCTCAAGGGACACACCCAACCAGGGGAGCAGTTCTTC	CASLKGHTQPGEQFF
TRBV5-1	NA	NA	TRBJ2-2	TGCGCCAGCAACCGGGATTCGAACACCGGGGAGCTGTTTTTT	CASNRDSNTGELFF
TRBV6-1	NA	TRBD1	TRBJ1-1	TGTGCCAGCAGTGTCGCCGGGACAGGGTCGGACACTGAAGCTTTCTTT	CASSVAGTGSDTEAFF
TRBV20-1	NA	NA	TRBJ2-3	TGCAGTGCTCCCCCCAGGGTAATAAGCACAGATACGCAGTATTTT	CSAPPRVISTDTQYF
TRBV4-3	NA	NA	TRBJ2-3	TGCGCCAGCAGCCAAGTAGGGGGGCGGGGGACAGATACGCAGTATTTT	CASSQVGGRGTDTQYF
TRBV6-5	NA	NA	TRBJ1-4	TGTGCCAGCAGTTACCGGACAGATGCAACTAATGAAAAACTGTTTTTT	CASSYRTDATNEKLFF
TRBV2	once	NA	TRBJ2-7	TGTGCCAGCACCGTGACATACAGCTCCTACGAGCAGTACTTC	CASTVTYSSYEQYF
TRBV5-1	NA	TRBD1	TRBJ2-1	TGCGCCAGCAGCTTTAGAGGGACAGGGACCTACAATGAGCAGTTCTTC	CASSFRGTGTYNEQFF
TRBV4-1	NA	NA	TRBJ2-1	TGCGCCAGCAGCCAAGATGTTGGCAGCTACAATGAGCAGTTCTTC	CASSQDVGSYNEQFF
TRBV2	NA	NA	TRBJ1-2	TGTGCCAGCAGTGAGGAAAAGGGCGGCTATGGCTACACCTTC	CASSEEKGGYGYTF
TRBV5-1	NA	NA	TRBJ2-7	TGCGCCAGCAGCTTCACAGATCCCTACGAGCAGTACTTC	CASSFTDPYEQYF